The T cell receptor beta chain described here comes from a study of shared T cell receptors in the human thymus. TCRdb's table, derived via immunoSEQ multiplex PCR, lists solely in-frame clones and lacks some. The profile shows roughly 550,000 clones, roughly 74% of them singletons. The germline gives CDR1 MNHEY, CDR2 SVGAGI. The length of the CDR3 is 14 residues. Deletions cut 6 bases from V and 5 bases from J, with 13 bases between. Separately, the same data were catalogued under a study of human thymus T cells. That investigation notes: The authors found apparently biased V and J gene usage in thymic and blood repertoires. Thymic repertoires overlap heavily among unrelated individuals, related research has reported.

Sequenced material: thymocytes. The chain joins TRBV6-5 to TRBJ1-4; TRBD1 might be the D (6 bases). This clonotype originated in a boy younger than two with a congenital heart defect. The CDR3 region is CASSPDRRNEKLFF. The CDR3, as DNA: TGTGCCAGCAGCCCCGACAGGCGGAATGAAAAACTGTTTTTT.